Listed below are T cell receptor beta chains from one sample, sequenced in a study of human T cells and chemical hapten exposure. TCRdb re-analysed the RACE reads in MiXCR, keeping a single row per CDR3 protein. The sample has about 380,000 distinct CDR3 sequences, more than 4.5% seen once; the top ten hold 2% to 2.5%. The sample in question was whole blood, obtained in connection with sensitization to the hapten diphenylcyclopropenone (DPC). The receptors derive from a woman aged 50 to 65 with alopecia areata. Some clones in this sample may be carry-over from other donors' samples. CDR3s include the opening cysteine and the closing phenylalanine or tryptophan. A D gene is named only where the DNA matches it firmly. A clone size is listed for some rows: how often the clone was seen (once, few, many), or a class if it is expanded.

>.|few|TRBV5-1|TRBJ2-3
TGCGCCAGCAGCCCCACATCAGATACGCAGTATTTT
CASSPTSDTQYF
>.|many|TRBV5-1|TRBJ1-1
TGCGCCAGCACAGCCGGGACGGCGAACACTGAAGCTTTCTTT
CASTAGTANTEAFF
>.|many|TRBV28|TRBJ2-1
TGTGCCAGCAGTTTCTTGGACATCAATGAGCAGTTCTTC
CASSFLDINEQFF
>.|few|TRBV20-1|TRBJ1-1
TGCAGTGCTAGCTCCAGGGCTCTGAACACTGAAGCTTTCTTT
CSASSRALNTEAFF
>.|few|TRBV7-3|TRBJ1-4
TGTGCCAGCAGCTTATCCGGGGAGATTTTGACTGAAAAACTGTTTTTT
CASSLSGEILTEKLFF
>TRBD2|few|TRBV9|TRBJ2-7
TGTGCCAGCAGCGTAGGGGGCATGGGAGGGACTTACGAGCAGTACTTC
CASSVGGMGGTYEQYF
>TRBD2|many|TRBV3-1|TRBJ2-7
TGTGCCAGCAGCCAATTATTAGCGGGAGGGAACGAGCAGTACTTC
CASSQLLAGGNEQYF
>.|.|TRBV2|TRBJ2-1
TGTGCCAGCAGTTCGGCTAACGGGCGGTACAATGAGCAGTTCTTC
CASSSANGRYNEQFF
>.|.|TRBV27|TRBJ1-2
TGTGCCAGCAGTTTGGGGGGGGAAAGTCATGGCTACACCTTC
CASSLGGESHGYTF
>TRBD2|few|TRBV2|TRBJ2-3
TGTGCCAGCAGTGAACCTAGCGGGACAGAAGATACGCAGTATTTT
CASSEPSGTEDTQYF
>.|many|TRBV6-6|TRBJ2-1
TGTGCCAGCAGTTACTCTACCGTGGGTGAGCAGTTCTTC
CASSYSTVGEQFF
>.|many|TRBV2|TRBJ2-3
TGTGCCAGCAGTATGGAGGGGGGCACAGATACGCAGTATTTT
CASSMEGGTDTQYF
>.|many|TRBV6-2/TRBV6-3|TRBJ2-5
TGTGCCAGCAGTTACGAAGGGGGTGCTCCTCAAGAGACCCAGTACTTC
CASSYEGGAPQETQYF
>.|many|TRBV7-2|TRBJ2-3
TGTGCCAGCAGCCCTAATACGGGGGATACGCAGTATTTT
CASSPNTGDTQYF
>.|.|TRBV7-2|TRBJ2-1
TGTGCCAGCAGCCCCAGCTATGAGCAGTTCTTC
CASSPSYEQFF
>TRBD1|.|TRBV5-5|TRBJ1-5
TGTGCCAGCAGCCCCGACAGGGTTAATCAGCCCCAGCATTTT
CASSPDRVNQPQHF
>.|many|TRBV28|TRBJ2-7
TGTGCCAGCACCCAAACTGGGGGCATGTCCTACGAGCAGTACTTC
CASTQTGGMSYEQYF
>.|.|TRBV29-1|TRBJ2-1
TGCAGCGTTACAGGGAAATCGATCAACAATGAGCAGTTCTTC
CSVTGKSINNEQFF
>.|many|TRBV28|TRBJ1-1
TGTGCCAGCAGTTTTAGTTTTGGGGACGCTGAAGCTTTCTTT
CASSFSFGDAEAFF
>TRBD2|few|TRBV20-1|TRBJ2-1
TGCAGTTCCGGGACTAGCGCCGGCTCCTACAATGAGCAGTTCTTC
CSSGTSAGSYNEQFF
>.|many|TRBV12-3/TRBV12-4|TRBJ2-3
TGTGCCAGCAGTCCCAGCTGGCGGAGACTTAGCACAGATACGCAGTATTTT
CASSPSWRRLSTDTQYF
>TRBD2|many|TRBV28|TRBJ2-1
TGTGCCAGCAGTTTATCAGCCGGGACTAAAAATGAGCAGTTCTTC
CASSLSAGTKNEQFF
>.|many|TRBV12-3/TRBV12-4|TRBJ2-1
TGTGCCAGCAGTCTGGGGGCCAGTGAGCAGTTCTTC
CASSLGASEQFF
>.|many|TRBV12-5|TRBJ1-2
TGTGCTAGTGCAGGAGTAATGAATGGCTACACCTTC
CASAGVMNGYTF
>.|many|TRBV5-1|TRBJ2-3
TGCGCCAGCAGGGATCTTGGCACAGATACGCAGTATTTT
CASRDLGTDTQYF
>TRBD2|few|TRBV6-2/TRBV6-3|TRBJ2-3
TGTGCCAGCAGTGCCGCGCGGGGGGGTCGGACAGATACGCAGTATTTT
CASSAARGGRTDTQYF
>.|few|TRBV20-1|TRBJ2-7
TGCAGTGCTAGTGCCGTGAGCGGCAGGGGCGAGCAGTACTTC
CSASAVSGRGEQYF
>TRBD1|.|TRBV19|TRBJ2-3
TGTGCCAGTCGCCAAGGGACAGCCACAGATACGCAGTATTTT
CASRQGTATDTQYF
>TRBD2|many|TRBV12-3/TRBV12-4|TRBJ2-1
TGTGCCAGCAGTTTCCTAGCGGGAGGTAGTGAGCAGTTCTTC
CASSFLAGGSEQFF
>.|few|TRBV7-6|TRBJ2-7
TGTGCCAGCAGCTCCGGGGTGCAGTTATACGAGCAGTACTTC
CASSSGVQLYEQYF
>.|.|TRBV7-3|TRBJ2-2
TGTGCCAGCAGCACCTCTATCGGGAAGCTGTTTTTT
CASSTSIGKLFF
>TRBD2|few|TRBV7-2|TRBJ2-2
TGTGCCAGCAGCCACCGACTAGCGGGAGGGCGGGGCACCGGGGAGCTGTTTTTT
CASSHRLAGGRGTGELFF
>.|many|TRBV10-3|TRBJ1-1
TGTGCCATCAGGGAGACAGAGAACACTGAAGCTTTCTTT
CAIRETENTEAFF
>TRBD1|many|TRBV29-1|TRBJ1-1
TGCAGCGTAGTTGAGGATATGACAGGGAATAATGAAGCTTTCTTT
CSVVEDMTGNNEAFF
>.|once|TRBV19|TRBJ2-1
TGTGCCAGTAGTATAGGGGGCCGAGTGGATGAGCAGTTCTTC
CASSIGGRVDEQFF
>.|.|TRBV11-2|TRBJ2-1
TGTGCCAGCAGTGGGGGGCCTGAGCAGTTCTTC
CASSGGPEQFF
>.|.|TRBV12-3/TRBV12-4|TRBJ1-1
TGTGCCAGCAGTTTCAGGGGAAGCACTGAAGCTTTCTTT
CASSFRGSTEAFF
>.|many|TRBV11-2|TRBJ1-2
TGTGCCAGCAGCTTAGGGCAGGGCGGTGGCTACACCTTC
CASSLGQGGGYTF
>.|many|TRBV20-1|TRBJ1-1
TGCAGTGCCGCCGGGAGGTGGGGCACTGAAGCTTTCTTT
CSAAGRWGTEAFF
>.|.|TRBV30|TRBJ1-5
TGTGCCTGGAGTTTCAGGGGAGGCAATCAGCCCCAGCATTTT
CAWSFRGGNQPQHF
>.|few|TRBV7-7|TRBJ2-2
TGTGCCAGCAGCCCGACTGGATCTTACACCGGGGAGCTGTTTTTT
CASSPTGSYTGELFF
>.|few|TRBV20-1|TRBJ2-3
TGCAGTGCTCGAAGCACAGATACGCAGTATTTT
CSARSTDTQYF
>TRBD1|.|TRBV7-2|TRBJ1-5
TGTCCCAGCAGCCTAACAGGGGGCAATCAGCCCCAGCATTTT
CPSSLTGGNQPQHF
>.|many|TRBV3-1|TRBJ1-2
TGTGCCAGCAGCCATAATTACTATGGCTACACCTTC
CASSHNYYGYTF
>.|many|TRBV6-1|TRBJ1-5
TGTGCCAGCACTACGAGGGTTACGGACAATCAGCCCCAGCATTTT
CASTTRVTDNQPQHF
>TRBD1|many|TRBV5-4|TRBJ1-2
TGTGCCAGCAGCTTGGTTACAGGGGCGTGGGGCTACACCTTC
CASSLVTGAWGYTF
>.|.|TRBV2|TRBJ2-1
TGTGCCAGAAACGGGGCCACCCCGGGGTCTGAGCAGTTCTTC
CARNGATPGSEQFF
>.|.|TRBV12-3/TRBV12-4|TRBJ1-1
TGTGCCAGCAGTTCCCACAGGGAGTTGAACACTGAAGCTTTCTTT
CASSSHRELNTEAFF
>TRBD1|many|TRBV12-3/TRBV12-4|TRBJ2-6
TGTGCCAGCAGTTTCGGGGACAGCTTCTCTGGGGCCAACGTCCTGACTTTC
CASSFGDSFSGANVLTF
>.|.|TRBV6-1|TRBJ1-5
TGTGCCAGCAGTGTGGTACAGGGTGGAGGCAATCAGCCCCAGCATTTT
CASSVVQGGGNQPQHF
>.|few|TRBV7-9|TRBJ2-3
TGTGCCAGCAGCCCGAGGGAGCTAGCGACAGATACGCAGTATTTT
CASSPRELATDTQYF
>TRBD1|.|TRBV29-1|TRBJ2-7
TGCAGCTTCTCGGGACAGTACTACGAGCAGTACTTC
CSFSGQYYEQYF
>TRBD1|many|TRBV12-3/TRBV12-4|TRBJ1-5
TGTGCCAGCACCCAGGGGGCGGAAAATCAGCCCCAGCATTTT
CASTQGAENQPQHF
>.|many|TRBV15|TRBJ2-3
TGTGCCACCAGCAGAGAGTTAGGAAAAGATACGCAGTATTTT
CATSRELGKDTQYF
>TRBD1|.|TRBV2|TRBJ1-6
TGTGCCAGCAGATTAGACAGGGTGAATTCACCCCTCCACTTT
CASRLDRVNSPLHF